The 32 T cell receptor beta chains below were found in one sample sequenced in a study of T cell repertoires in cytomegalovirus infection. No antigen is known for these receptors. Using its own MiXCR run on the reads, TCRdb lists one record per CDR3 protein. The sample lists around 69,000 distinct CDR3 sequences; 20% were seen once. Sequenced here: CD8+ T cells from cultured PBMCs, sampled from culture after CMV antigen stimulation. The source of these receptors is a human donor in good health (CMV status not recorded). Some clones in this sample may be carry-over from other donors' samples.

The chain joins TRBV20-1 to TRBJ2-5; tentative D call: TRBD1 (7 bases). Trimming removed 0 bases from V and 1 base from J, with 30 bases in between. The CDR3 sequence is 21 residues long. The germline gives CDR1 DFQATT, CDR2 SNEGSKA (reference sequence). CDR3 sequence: CSARDLALFPPGGTSQETQYF. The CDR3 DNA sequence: TGCAGTGCTAGAGATCTGGCCCTATTCCCCCCAGGGGGGACTTCCCAAGAGACCCAGTACTTC.

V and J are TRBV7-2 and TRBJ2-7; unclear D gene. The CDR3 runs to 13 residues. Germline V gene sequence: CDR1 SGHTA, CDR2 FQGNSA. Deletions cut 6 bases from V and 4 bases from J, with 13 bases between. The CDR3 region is CASSFVGNYEQYF. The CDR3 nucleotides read TGTGCCAGCAGTTTTGTTGGGAATTACGAGCAGTACTTC.

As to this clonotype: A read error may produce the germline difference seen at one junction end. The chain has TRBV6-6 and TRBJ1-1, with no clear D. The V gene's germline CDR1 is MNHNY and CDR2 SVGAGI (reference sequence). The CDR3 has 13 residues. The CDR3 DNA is TGTGCCAGCAGCTCCAGTGGGTACACTGAAGCTTTGTTT. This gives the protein CASSSSGYTEALF.

The CDR3 DNA reads as TGTGCCAGCAGTTCTAACGGGGGCTGGGCATCCCGAATGAACACCGGGGAGCTGTTTTTT. It codes for CASSSNGGWASRMNTGELFF. This chain joins TRBV11-2 and TRBJ2-2, with D perhaps being TRBD1 or TRBD2 (6 bases each). This CDR3 has 20 amino acids. In germline, CDR1 is SGHAT, CDR2 FQNNGV. Deletions cut 6 bases from V and 1 base from J, with 27 bases between.

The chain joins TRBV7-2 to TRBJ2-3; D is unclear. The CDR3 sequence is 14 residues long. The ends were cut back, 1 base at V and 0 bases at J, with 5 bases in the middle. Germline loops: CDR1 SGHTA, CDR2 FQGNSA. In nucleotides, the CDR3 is TGTGCCAGCAGCTTAGAGGACAGCACAGATACGCAGTATTTT. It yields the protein CASSLEDSTDTQYF.

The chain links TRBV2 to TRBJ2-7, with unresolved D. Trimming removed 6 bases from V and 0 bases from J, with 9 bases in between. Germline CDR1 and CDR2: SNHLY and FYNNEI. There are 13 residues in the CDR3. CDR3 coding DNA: TGTGCCAGCAGAAGTACGGTCTCCTACGAGCAGTACTTC. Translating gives CASRSTVSYEQYF.

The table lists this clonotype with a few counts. The CDR3 nucleotides are TGTGCCAGCAGCGGGCAGGGCTGGTCTGGGAACATTCAGTACTTC. This translates into CASSGQGWSGNIQYF. The V gene is TRBV6-2 or TRBV6-3, the J gene TRBJ2-4, with TRBD1 as a possible D gene (5 bases). The ends were cut back, 6 bases at V and 7 bases at J, with 19 bases in the middle. Germline loops: CDR1 MNHEY, CDR2 SVGEGT. The CDR3 has 15 residues.

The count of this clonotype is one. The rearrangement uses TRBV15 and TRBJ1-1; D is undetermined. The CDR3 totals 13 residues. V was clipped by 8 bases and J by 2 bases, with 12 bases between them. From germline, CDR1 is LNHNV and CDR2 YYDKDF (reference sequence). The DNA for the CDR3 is TGTGCCACCGAGTCCGGGAGAAACACTGAAGCTTTCTTT. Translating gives CATESGRNTEAFF.

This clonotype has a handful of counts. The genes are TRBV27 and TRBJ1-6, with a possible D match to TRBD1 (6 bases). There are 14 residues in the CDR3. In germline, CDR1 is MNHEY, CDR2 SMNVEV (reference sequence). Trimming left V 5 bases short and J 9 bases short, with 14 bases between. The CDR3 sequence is CASSPGTWTSPLHF. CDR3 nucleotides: TGTGCCAGCAGTCCCGGGACATGGACTTCACCCCTCCACTTT.

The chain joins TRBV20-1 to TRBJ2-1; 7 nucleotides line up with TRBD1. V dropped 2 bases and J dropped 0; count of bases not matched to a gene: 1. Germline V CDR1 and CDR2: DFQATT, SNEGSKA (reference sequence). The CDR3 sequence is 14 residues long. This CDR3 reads CSARRGPSYNEQFF. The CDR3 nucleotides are TGCAGTGCTAGAAGGGGGCCCTCCTACAATGAGCAGTTCTTC.

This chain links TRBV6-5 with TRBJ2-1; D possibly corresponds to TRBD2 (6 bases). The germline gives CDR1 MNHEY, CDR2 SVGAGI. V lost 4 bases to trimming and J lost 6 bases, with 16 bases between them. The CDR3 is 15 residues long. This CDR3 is CASSLNLGSGNEQFF. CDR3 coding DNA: TGTGCCAGCAGTTTAAATTTAGGTAGCGGCAATGAGCAGTTCTTC.

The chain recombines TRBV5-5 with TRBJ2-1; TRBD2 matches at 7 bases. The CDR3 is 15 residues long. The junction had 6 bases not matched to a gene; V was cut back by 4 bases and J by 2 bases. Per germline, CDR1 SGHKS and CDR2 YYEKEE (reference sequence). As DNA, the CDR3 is TGTGCCAGCAGCCGGCTAGCGGATACCTACAATGAGCAGTTCTTC. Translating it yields CASSRLADTYNEQFF. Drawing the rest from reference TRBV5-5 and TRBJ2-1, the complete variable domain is DAGVTQSPTHLIKTRGQQVTLRCSPISGHKSVSWYQQVLGQGPQFIFQYYEKEERGRGNFPDRFSARQFPNYSSELNVNALLLGDSALYLCASSRLADTYNEQFFGPGTRLTVL.

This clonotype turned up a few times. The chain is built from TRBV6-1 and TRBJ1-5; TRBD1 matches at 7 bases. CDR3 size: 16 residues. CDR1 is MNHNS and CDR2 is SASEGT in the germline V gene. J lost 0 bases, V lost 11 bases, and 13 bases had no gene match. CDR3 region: CAPGRTGFYSNQPQHF. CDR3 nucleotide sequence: TGTGCCCCCGGGAGGACAGGATTTTATAGCAATCAGCCCCAGCATTTT.

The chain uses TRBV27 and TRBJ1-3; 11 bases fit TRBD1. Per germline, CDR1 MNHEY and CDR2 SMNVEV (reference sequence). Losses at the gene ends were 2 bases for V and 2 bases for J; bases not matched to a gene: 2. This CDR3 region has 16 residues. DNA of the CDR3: TGTGCCAGCAGTTTAGAGGGACAGGGGGCTGGAAACACCATATATTTT. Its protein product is CASSLEGQGAGNTIYF.

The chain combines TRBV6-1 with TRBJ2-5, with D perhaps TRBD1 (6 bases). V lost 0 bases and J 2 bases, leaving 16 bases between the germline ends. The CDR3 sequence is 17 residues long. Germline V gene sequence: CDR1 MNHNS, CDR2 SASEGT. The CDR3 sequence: CASSEAEKGQQQETQYF. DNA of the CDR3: TGTGCCAGCAGTGAAGCTGAAAAGGGACAACAGCAAGAGACCCAGTACTTC.

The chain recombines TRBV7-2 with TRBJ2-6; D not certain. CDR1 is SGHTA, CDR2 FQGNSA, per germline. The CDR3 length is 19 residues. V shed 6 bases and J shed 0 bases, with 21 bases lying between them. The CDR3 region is CASRSAAVSRLSGANVLTF. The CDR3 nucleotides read TGTGCCAGCAGGTCAGCTGCGGTTTCTAGACTCTCTGGGGCCAACGTCCTGACTTTC.

Here the CDR3 DNA reads TGCGCCAGCAGCCAATCAGAGGGAACCGGGGAGCTGTTTTTT. Its protein product is CASSQSEGTGELFF. This chain joins TRBV4-1 and TRBJ2-2, with D perhaps matching TRBD2 (5 bases). CDR3 length: 14 residues. From germline, CDR1 is MGHRA and CDR2 YSYEKL. Trimming took 2 bases from V and 5 from J, leaving 9 bases between them.

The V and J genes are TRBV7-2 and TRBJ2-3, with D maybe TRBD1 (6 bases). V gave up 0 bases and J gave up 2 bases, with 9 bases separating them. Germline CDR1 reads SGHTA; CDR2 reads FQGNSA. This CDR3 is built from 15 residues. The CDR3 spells CASSLAGATTDTQYF. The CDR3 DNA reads TGTGCCAGCAGCTTAGCGGGGGCGACCACAGATACGCAGTATTTT. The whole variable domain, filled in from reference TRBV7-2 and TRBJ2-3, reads GAGVSQSPSNKVTEKGKDVELRCDPISGHTALYWYRQSLGQGLEFLIYFQGNSAPDKSGLPSDRFSAERTGGSVSTLTIQRTQQEDSAVYLCASSLAGATTDTQYFGPGTRLTVL.

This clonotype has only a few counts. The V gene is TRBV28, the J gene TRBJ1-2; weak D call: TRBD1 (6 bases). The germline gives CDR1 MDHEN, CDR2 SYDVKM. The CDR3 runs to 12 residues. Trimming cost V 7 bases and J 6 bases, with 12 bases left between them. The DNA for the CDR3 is TGTGCCAGCACCGGGGGGCAGGATGGCTACACCTTC. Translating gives CASTGGQDGYTF.

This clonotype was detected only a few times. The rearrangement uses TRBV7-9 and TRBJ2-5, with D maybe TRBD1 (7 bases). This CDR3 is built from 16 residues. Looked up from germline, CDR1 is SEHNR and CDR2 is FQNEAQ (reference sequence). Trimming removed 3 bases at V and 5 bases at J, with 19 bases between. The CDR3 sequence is CASSLPPTGTFETQYF. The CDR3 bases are TGTGCCAGCAGCTTGCCCCCGACAGGGACTTTTGAGACCCAGTACTTC.

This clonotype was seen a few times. The CDR3 DNA follows: TGTGCCAGCAGGCTACAGGGCTTATCAGCTGAAGCTTTCTTT. Translating gives CASRLQGLSAEAFF. V is TRBV28 and J is TRBJ1-1; the D gene is possibly TRBD1 (6 bases). In germline, CDR1 is MDHEN, CDR2 SYDVKM. Trimming shortened V by 6 bases and J by 6 bases, and 17 bases separated the two germline ends. This CDR3 contains 14 residues. The entire variable domain, with the rest obtained from reference TRBV28 and TRBJ1-1, is as follows: DVKVTQSSRYLVKRTGEKVFLECVQDMDHENMFWYRQDPGLGLRLIYFSYDVKMKEKGDIPEGYSVSREKKERFSLILESASTNQTSMYLCASRLQGLSAEAFFGQGTRLTVV.

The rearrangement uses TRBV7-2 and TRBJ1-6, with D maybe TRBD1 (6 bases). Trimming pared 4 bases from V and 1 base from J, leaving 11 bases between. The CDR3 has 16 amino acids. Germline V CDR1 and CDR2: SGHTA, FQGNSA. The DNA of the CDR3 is TGTGCCAGCAGCTCTCCGGACAGTTCCTATAATTCACCCCTCCACTTT. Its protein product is CASSSPDSSYNSPLHF.

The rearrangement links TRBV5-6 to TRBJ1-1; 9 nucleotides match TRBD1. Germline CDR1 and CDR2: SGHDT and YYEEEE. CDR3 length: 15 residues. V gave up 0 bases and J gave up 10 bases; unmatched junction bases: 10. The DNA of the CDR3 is TGTGCCAGCAGCTTGGAAGGGACAGGGAGGTTGATAGCTTTCTTT. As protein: CASSLEGTGRLIAFF.

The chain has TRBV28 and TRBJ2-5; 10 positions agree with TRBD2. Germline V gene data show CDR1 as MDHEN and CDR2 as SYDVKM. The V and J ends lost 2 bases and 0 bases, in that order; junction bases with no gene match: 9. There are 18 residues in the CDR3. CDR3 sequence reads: CASSLGRLAGVYQETQYF. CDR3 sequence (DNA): TGTGCCAGCAGTTTAGGAAGGCTAGCGGGGGTGTACCAAGAGACCCAGTACTTC.

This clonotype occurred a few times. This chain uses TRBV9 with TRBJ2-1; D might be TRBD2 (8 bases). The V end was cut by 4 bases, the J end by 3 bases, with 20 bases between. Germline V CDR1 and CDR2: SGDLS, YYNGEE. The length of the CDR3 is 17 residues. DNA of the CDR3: TGTGCCAGCAGCTCACGGGGGGGACAGCCCCTCTACAATGAGCAGTTCTTC. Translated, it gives CASSSRGGQPLYNEQFF.

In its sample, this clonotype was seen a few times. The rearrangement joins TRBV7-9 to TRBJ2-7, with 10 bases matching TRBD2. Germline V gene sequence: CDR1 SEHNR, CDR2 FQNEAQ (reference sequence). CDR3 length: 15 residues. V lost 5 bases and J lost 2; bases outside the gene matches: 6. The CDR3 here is CASSAGLARAYEQYF. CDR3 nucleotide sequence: TGTGCCAGCAGCGCGGGACTAGCGAGAGCCTACGAGCAGTACTTC.

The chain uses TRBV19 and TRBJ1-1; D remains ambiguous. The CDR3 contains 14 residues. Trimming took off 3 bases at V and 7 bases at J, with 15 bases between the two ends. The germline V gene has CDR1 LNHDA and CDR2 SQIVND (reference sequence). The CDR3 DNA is TGTGCCAGTAGTATTATGCCAGACTCGAATGAAGCTTTCTTT. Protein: CASSIMPDSNEAFF.

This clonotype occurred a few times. This chain's CDR3 is CASSLGTGPFSYEQYF. The CDR3 region has the DNA TGTGCCAGCAGCCTGGGGACAGGCCCTTTTAGTTACGAGCAGTACTTC. The J gene is TRBJ2-7, the V gene TRBV7-2; 8 bases are shared with TRBD1. Losses at the gene ends were 5 bases for V and 4 bases for J; bases not matched to a gene: 13. This CDR3 comprises 16 residues. The germline V gene has CDR1 SGHTA and CDR2 FQGNSA.

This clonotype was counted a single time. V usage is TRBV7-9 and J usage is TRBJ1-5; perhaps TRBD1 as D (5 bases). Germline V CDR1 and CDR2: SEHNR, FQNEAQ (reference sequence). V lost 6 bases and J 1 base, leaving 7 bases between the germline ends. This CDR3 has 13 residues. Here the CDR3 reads CASSRDSNQPQHF. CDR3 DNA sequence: TGTGCCAGCAGTAGGGACAGCAATCAGCCCCAGCATTTT.

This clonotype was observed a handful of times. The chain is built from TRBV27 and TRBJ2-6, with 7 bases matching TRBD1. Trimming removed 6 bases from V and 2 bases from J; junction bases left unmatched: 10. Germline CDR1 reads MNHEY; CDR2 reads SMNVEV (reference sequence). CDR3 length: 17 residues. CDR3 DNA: TGTGCCAGCAGCTTACTACAGGGGCTCGCTGGGGCCAACGTCCTGACTTTC. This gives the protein CASSLLQGLAGANVLTF. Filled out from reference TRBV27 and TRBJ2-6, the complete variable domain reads EAQVTQNPRYLITVTGKKLTVTCSQNMNHEYMSWYRQDPGLGLRQIYYSMNVEVTDKGDVPEGYKVSRKEKRNFPLILESPSPNQTSLYFCASSLLQGLAGANVLTFGAGSRLTVL.

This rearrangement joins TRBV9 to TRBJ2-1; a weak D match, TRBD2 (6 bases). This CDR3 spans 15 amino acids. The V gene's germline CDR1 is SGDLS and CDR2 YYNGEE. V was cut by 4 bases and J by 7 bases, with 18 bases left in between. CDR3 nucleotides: TGTGCCAGCAGCCCTAGGAGGGTCATGGATAATGAGCAGTTCTTC. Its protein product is CASSPRRVMDNEQFF.

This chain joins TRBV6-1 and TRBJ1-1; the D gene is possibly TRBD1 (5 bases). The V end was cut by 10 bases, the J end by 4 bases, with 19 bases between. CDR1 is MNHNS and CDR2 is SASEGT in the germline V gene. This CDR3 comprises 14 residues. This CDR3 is CATFIVLGTTEAFF. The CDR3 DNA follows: TGTGCCACCTTTATCGTACTCGGGACCACTGAAGCTTTCTTT.